Below, one TCR beta chain is given with its context. This sample was taken from a study of beta chain features in type 1 diabetes. The V gene's germline CDR1 is SGHRS and CDR2 YFSETQ. This CDR3 has 14 residues. Germline trimming cut 4 bases from V and 8 bases from J; bases unmatched to any gene: 8. Reverse transcribing all isolated RNA meant expressed TCRB transcripts were sequenced. Clones were read by immunoSEQ multiplex PCR, and TCRdb kept only the in-frame ones, dropping some. The sample has a few hundred thousand clones; 30% are singletons. Sequencing input: naive CD4+ T cells from blood. This sequence was found in a man between 18 and 29 years old in good health. The chain joins TRBV5-1 to TRBJ2-2, with 7 bases fitting TRBD1. The CDR3 spells CASSPGQILGELFF. The CDR3 nucleotides are TGCGCCAGCAGCCCGGGACAGATCCTGGGGGAGCTGTTTTTT.